The rows below give T cell receptor beta chains drawn from one sample of a study of graft-versus-host responses after intestinal transplantation. The method was immunoSEQ multiplex PCR; TCRdb's version includes in-frame clones alone and lacks a portion of them. The sample yields fewer than 30,000 clones, 87% seen once. This material consisted of PBMCs, taken around 61 weeks after intestinal transplantation. The receptors were gathered from a human patient who received an intestinal transplant, so some T cells may come from the graft donor. CDR3s leave out the opening cysteine and the closing phenylalanine or tryptophan.

CDR3 length	V gene	CDR3 protein
11	TRBV28	ASTPGNTGELF
15	TRBV14	ASSQKDRHLNTGELF
11	TRBV18	ASSPVQGNGYT
12	TRBV10-3	AISGTPDYYGYT
13	TRBV6-5	ASSPFSKGNYGYT
9	TRBV5-1	ASSDNYEQY
16	TRBV27	ASSLTGLAGHRGETQY
11	TRBV27	ASSLGLAVEQF
12	TRBV6-1	ASSERVGTGELF
11	TRBV6-1	ASSSGWWYGYT
10	TRBV6-5	ASRDRAREQY